This T cell receptor (beta chain) originates from a study of control samples from healthy donors and cancer patients. The table came from immunoSEQ multiplex PCR; TCRdb's copy has only in-frame clones and leaves some out. Altogether 170,000 or so clones are present, 94% being singletons, with the ten largest covering about 9.3%. Germline V gives CDR1 SGHAT, CDR2 FQNNGV. Trimming took off 2 bases at V and 12 bases at J, with 25 bases between the two ends. The CDR3 consists of 16 residues. The sequence derives from a woman between 35 and 50 years old in good health. This sequence joins TRBV11-2 and TRBJ1-1, with D maybe TRBD1 (5 bases). Sequencing was carried out using blood. The DNA for the CDR3 is TGTGCCAGCAGCTTAAACTATAATAGGGCCTACCGGGGGTCTTTCTTT. Its translation: CASSLNYNRAYRGSFF.